The present T cell receptor (beta chain) was sequenced within a study of blood T cells in healthy people across ages. Trimming took 4 bases from V and 2 from J; bases not matched to a gene: 5. The CDR3 runs to 17 residues. Germline V CDR1 and CDR2: SGHKS, YYEKEE (reference sequence). This clonotype was counted only a few times. Its antigen remains unidentified. PCR was performed a second time for about 7 to 12 cycles using a sample-barcoded 5' primer and a J-beta primer mix. MiXCR, applied by TCRdb to the 5' RACE reads, yields one record per CDR3 protein. The sample has 1.5 million to 2 million distinct CDR3 sequences; about 35% are singletons. Healthy Russian Caucasian donors spanned ages roughly 6 to 100 years. Each sample gave at least 7 million isolated PBMCs. Study findings and constraints: Strong correlation was found linking TCR beta diversity to naive T cell percentage.

The rearrangement links TRBV5-5 to TRBJ2-3, with 15 bases that match TRBD2. The sequence came from a woman aged 25 to 39 in good health. The material sequenced was blood. The CDR3 nucleotides read TGTGCCAGCAGCACCGGACTAGCGGGGGGGACCACAGATACGCAGTATTTT. Translating it yields CASSTGLAGGTTDTQYF.